Listed below are T cell receptor beta chains from one sample, sequenced in a study of shared clonotypes between healthy human individuals. The table came from immunoSEQ multiplex PCR; TCRdb's copy has only in-frame clones and leaves some out. This sample has some 1,400,000 clones, with over 95% found just once. The sample was naive CD4+ T cells sorted from blood. The source is a man aged 25 to 40 in good health. The CDR3 runs from the conserved cysteine through the conserved F or W. The D gene is left open where the match is weak. For some rows the clone size is stated as once, few or many, or as a class when expanded; others skip it.

abundance	v_gene	j_gene	d_gene	CDR3aa	CDR3nt
-	TRBV7-2	TRBJ2-3	-	CASSLSPLATDTQYF	TGTGCCAGCAGCTTATCACCCCTAGCTACAGATACGCAGTATTTT
-	TRBV11-2	TRBJ2-7	-	CASSLMRDRNYEQYF	TGTGCCAGCAGCTTAATGCGGGATAGAAACTACGAGCAGTACTTC
-	TRBV18	TRBJ2-5	-	CASSPTGRGQETQYF	TGTGCCAGCTCACCAACGGGGAGAGGCCAAGAGACCCAGTACTTC
-	TRBV15	TRBJ2-1	-	CATSREDLSSYNEQFF	TGTGCCACCAGCAGAGAGGATTTAAGCTCCTACAATGAGCAGTTCTTC
few	TRBV27	TRBJ1-1	-	CASSLSWRATEAFF	TGTGCCAGCAGTTTAAGTTGGAGAGCCACTGAAGCTTTCTTT
-	TRBV29-1	TRBJ2-1	TRBD2	CSVVALAYNEQFF	TGCAGCGTAGTTGCACTAGCGTACAATGAGCAGTTCTTC
-	TRBV18	TRBJ2-1	TRBD1	CASSPAGTEDPKQFF	TGTGCCAGCTCACCAGCCGGGACAGAGGACCCCAAGCAGTTCTTC
-	TRBV7-2	TRBJ2-1	-	CASRGGLYNEQFF	TGTGCCAGCAGAGGGGGGTTATACAATGAGCAGTTCTTC
-	TRBV18	TRBJ2-7	-	CASSPLTGDEQYF	TGTGCCAGCTCACCACTAACGGGAGACGAGCAGTACTTC
-	TRBV28	TRBJ2-7	TRBD1	CASIGGVRSNEQYF	TGTGCCAGCATAGGGGGCGTGAGGTCCAACGAGCAGTACTTC
-	TRBV30	TRBJ1-1	-	CAWSGGLEAFF	TGTGCCTGGAGTGGGGGCCTGGAAGCTTTCTTT
-	TRBV28	TRBJ1-2	-	CASSPSAPSGYTF	TGTGCCAGCAGTCCTAGCGCCCCTAGTGGCTACACCTTC
-	TRBV7-2	TRBJ2-7	-	CASSLVPITAYEQYF	TGTGCCAGCAGCTTAGTCCCGATCACGGCGTACGAGCAGTACTTC
-	TRBV28	TRBJ1-4	TRBD1	CASSLLRQGAREKLFF	TGTGCCAGCAGTTTACTCCGACAGGGGGCAAGGGAAAAACTGTTTTTT
-	TRBV2	TRBJ2-7	TRBD2	CASRGLAGSSYEQYF	TGTGCCAGCAGGGGACTAGCGGGATCCTCCTACGAGCAGTACTTC
once	TRBV6-5	TRBJ2-7	-	CASSYSGGGSSYEQYF	TGTGCCAGCAGTTACTCAGGAGGGGGCTCCTCCTACGAGCAGTACTTC
-	TRBV5-1	TRBJ2-3	-	CASSFPQFTDTQYF	TGCGCCAGCAGCTTCCCCCAATTCACAGATACGCAGTATTTT
-	TRBV28	TRBJ1-1	-	CASSLKWVGGLNTEAFF	TGTGCCAGCAGTTTAAAGTGGGTAGGGGGATTGAACACTGAAGCTTTCTTT
-	TRBV5-8	TRBJ2-1	-	CASSLLVYNEQFF	TGTGCCAGCAGCTTGTTGGTCTACAATGAGCAGTTCTTC
-	TRBV6-5	TRBJ1-5	TRBD1	CASSLQGAPGNQPQHF	TGTGCCAGCAGTTTACAGGGGGCACCGGGCAATCAGCCCCAGCATTTT
few	TRBV4-2	TRBJ2-5	TRBD1	CASSQDGTGGSGTQYF	TGTGCCAGCAGCCAAGACGGGACAGGGGGCTCGGGGACCCAGTACTTC
-	TRBV6-1	TRBJ2-7	TRBD2	CASRGLLAGAYEQYF	TGTGCCAGCAGGGGGTTACTAGCGGGAGCCTACGAGCAGTACTTC
once	TRBV7-2	TRBJ2-1	TRBD2	CASSPLAGTSYNEQFF	TGTGCCAGCAGTCCCCTAGCGGGAACCTCCTACAATGAGCAGTTCTTC